This T cell receptor (beta chain) derives from a study of T cell responses to AZD1222 COVID-19 vaccine (dated by TCRdb to about 2021). A note on the overall study: Because spike-specific TCR depth and breadth did not differ between the two schedules, AZD1222 recipients who got a second dose at roughly 4 weeks were pooled with those who got a second dose at roughly 12 weeks. Trial participants were enrolled into age subgroups of 18-55, 56-69 and 70-plus years, which contained about 150, 27 and 61 TCR-sequenced participants, respectively. TCR sequencing covered some 240 trial participants: approximately 200 given two doses of AZD1222 and 26 given two doses of MenACWY control vaccine.

The CDR3 regions of human TCRbeta chains were analyzed by immunosequencing. Concerning the study's data processing: TCRs in the repertoires were matched against a reference library of SARS-CoV-2-specific TCRs that had been generated with the MIRA antigen-specificity platform. Breadth was defined as the fraction of unique TCRs that were SARS-CoV-2-associated, and depth was defined as the fraction of total T cells that were SARS-CoV-2-associated. Using the MIRA data, each spike-specific TCR was mapped to the spike region that the TCR reacts to and placed in a CD4 or CD8 class. Log10-transformed breadth and depth values were compared by one-way ANOVA with Sidak's multiple comparisons tests. TCRdb stores this immuneACCESS table with in-frame sequences only. Part of the clones is absent; in the studies checked, under half of the shortfall reflects unresolved V genes, and no reason is known for the rest. For V, J and clone size, that table is used; D and trimming come from the DNA. The sample records 75,000 to 90,000 clones, roughly 89% of which are singletons. The top ten constitute 2.4% of the sample.

The germline V gene (reference sequence) specifies LGHDT as CDR1 and YNNKEL as CDR2. From V the trimming removes 6 bases and from J it removes 10 bases, while the gene matches leave 14 bases of the junction unaccounted for. The CDR3 spans 15 residues, from the cysteine through the phenylalanine. Just CDR3 DNA is preserved here, 45 bases in frame from base 1. This specimen's time point label, per the study, means: baseline before first vaccination. Vaccinee samples were obtained from the UK trials COV001 and COV002, which included a single-blind randomized controlled phase 2/3 trial of AZD1222 (ChAdOx1 nCoV-19) in healthy adults. For TCRbeta chain sequencing, PBMC samples were collected from trial participants at day 0 and at day 28 after the second dose. Results the study describes overall, beyond this receptor: After two AZD1222 doses, both the breadth and the depth of spike-specific TCRs were significantly higher than at day 0 and than in MenACWY recipients. Nearly half of unique spike-specific TCRs reportedly recognized epitopes outside regions mutated in the B.1.351 and B.1.1.7 variants. Vaccine-associated CD4 TCRs spanned the whole spike protein, with dominant responses in regions 160-218 and 743-854. Most participants were white British and females outnumbered males, and the authors suggested that clonal diversity may have been underestimated. In the small 56-69-year group, the increase in depth fell short of significance, most likely because of low power. Conclusions about previously exposed vaccinees are limited, since just five to seven AZD1222 recipients were seropositive for SARS-CoV-2 at baseline. No day 14 peak-response samples were available, so repertoires were characterized only after the peak T cell response.

A word on this clone: Its binding antigen is unknown. No qualities accompany the bases; no much larger clone lies one base away.

The receptor was isolated from an adult in good health. This specimen consisted of peripheral blood, obtained on day 0 of AZD1222 vaccination. The rearrangement combines TRBV3-1 (or the pseudogene TRBV3-2) with TRBJ1-2, with 10 central nucleotides matching TRBD1. This receptor has the CDR3 CASSERGEGTGAYTF. The DNA reads TGTGCCAGCAGTGAAAGAGGGGAAGGGACAGGGGCCTACACCTTC.